The 13 T cell receptor beta chains presented below share a single source sample, sequenced in a study of blood T cells in healthy people across ages. The use of a sample-barcoded 5' primer and a J-beta primer mix characterized a second PCR of about 6 to 11 cycles. TCRdb ran MiXCR on the 5' RACE reads and lists one entry per CDR3 protein. This repertoire shows some 1,500,000 distinct CDR3 sequences, under 55% found once; its top ten account for approximately 4%. Specimen: blood. The receptors shown here come from a young woman in good health.

For this clonotype: Sequence at one end of the junction differs from germline and may be a read error. The V call is TRBV7-2, the J call TRBJ2-1; D ambiguous. Germline CDR1 is SGHTA and CDR2 is FQGNSA. The CDR3 has 13 residues. CDR3 DNA sequence: TGTGCCAGCAACTTAGACCCGTACAATGAGCAGTTCTTC. It yields the protein CASNLDPYNEQFF. The whole variable domain, filled in from reference TRBV7-2 and TRBJ2-1, reads GAGVSQSPSNKVTEKGKDVELRCDPISGHTALYWYRQSLGQGLEFLIYFQGNSAPDKSGLPSDRFSAERTGGSVSTLTIQRTQQEDSAVYLCASNLDPYNEQFFGPGTRLTVL.

This clonotype was counted a few times. J is TRBJ2-3 and V is TRBV27; a possible D gene is TRBD2 (6 bases). The germline gives CDR1 MNHEY, CDR2 SMNVEV (reference sequence). Trimming removed 4 bases at V and 2 bases at J, with 16 bases between. This CDR3 contains 16 residues. The CDR3 nucleotides are TGTGCCAGCAGTTCCCAGATGGGACTTGACACAGATACGCAGTATTTT. Protein sequence: CASSSQMGLDTDTQYF.

About this clonotype itself: At one boundary the junction diverges from the germline segment, which might be a read error. The V gene is TRBV12-3 or TRBV12-4, the J gene TRBJ2-3, with TRBD1 as a possible D gene (5 bases). The CDR3 length is 12 residues. CDR3 in amino acids: CASSPGSDAQYF. The CDR3 region has the DNA TGTGCCAGCAGTCCAGGGTCAGATGCGCAGTATTTT.

This clonotype was counted a few times. The genes are TRBV10-2 and TRBJ2-3; 8 bases agree with TRBD1. J lost 3 bases, V lost 7 bases, and 9 bases had no gene match. Germline CDR1 WSHSY, CDR2 SAAADI. The CDR3 contains 15 residues. CDR3 sequence: CASTLRTGQTDTQYF. The DNA for the CDR3 is TGCGCCAGCACCTTAAGGACAGGGCAAACAGATACGCAGTATTTT.

The genes are TRBV4-1 and TRBJ1-3; a possible D gene is TRBD1 (6 bases). Trimming left V 3 bases short and J 1 base short, with 13 bases between. The CDR3 runs to 16 residues. CDR1 and CDR2 from the germline V gene are MGHRA and YSYEKL. DNA for the CDR3: TGCGCCAGCAGCCATCTCTGGGACATTTCTGGAAACACCATATATTTT. Translation gives CASSHLWDISGNTIYF.

The gene calls are TRBV6-5 and TRBJ2-5; a weak D match, TRBD1 (5 bases). The CDR3 runs 12 residues. Trimming took off 6 bases at V and 7 bases at J, with 12 bases between the two ends. Germline V gives CDR1 MNHEY, CDR2 SVGAGI. This chain's CDR3 is CASSSGFGTQYF. As DNA, the CDR3 is TGTGCCAGCAGCTCAGGGTTCGGGACCCAGTACTTC.

The chain carries TRBV4-3 and TRBJ2-7; D is unclear. In germline, CDR1 is LGHNA, CDR2 YSLEER. CDR3 length: 15 amino acids. The V end was cut by 2 bases, the J end by 7 bases, with 18 bases between. The CDR3 is CASSQTESSYNEQYF. The CDR3 DNA reads TGCGCCAGCAGCCAAACTGAATCCTCCTACAATGAGCAGTACTTC.

The rearrangement joins TRBV7-2 to TRBJ2-1; D not certain. V was shortened by 5 bases and J by 7 bases, with 15 bases between the two germline ends. Germline V CDR1 and CDR2: SGHTA, FQGNSA. The CDR3 extends over 14 amino acids. The DNA of the CDR3 is TGTGCCAGCAGCGTGGAGCTTATCCGAAATGAGCAGTTCTTC. This translates into CASSVELIRNEQFF.

This chain connects TRBV4-3 to TRBJ2-3; perhaps TRBD2 as D (6 bases). CDR3 length: 15 amino acids. In germline, CDR1 is LGHNA, CDR2 YSLEER. V was pared by 1 base and J by 2 bases, with 10 bases between. The CDR3 region is CASSQGLEATDTQYF. The CDR3 DNA reads TGCGCCAGCAGCCAAGGACTAGAGGCCACAGATACGCAGTATTTT.

This clonotype has more than one count but fewer than ten. The V gene is TRBV27, the J gene TRBJ1-6; the D gene is possibly TRBD1 (5 bases). The germline CDR1 and CDR2 sequences are MNHEY and SMNVEV (reference sequence). V was trimmed by 3 bases and J by 2 bases, leaving 14 bases between them. CDR3 length equals 17 residues. In DNA, the CDR3 is TGTGCCAGCAGTTTCGGGCAGGGCAACACCTATAATTCACCCCTCCACTTT. This translates into CASSFGQGNTYNSPLHF.

V usage is TRBV18 and J usage is TRBJ1-5; no definite D call. The ends were cut back, 4 bases at V and 5 bases at J, with 3 bases in the middle. This CDR3 is built from 11 residues. CDR1 and CDR2 from the germline V gene are KGHSH and LQKENI. The CDR3 sequence is CASSRYQPQHF. CDR3 DNA: TGTGCCAGCTCACGTTATCAGCCCCAGCATTTT.

Only one count was recorded for this clonotype. This chain connects TRBV7-2 to TRBJ2-2, with D maybe TRBD2 (6 bases). Germline V gene lookup returns CDR1 SGHTA and CDR2 FQGNSA. The CDR3 runs 16 residues. V lost 2 bases, J lost 6 bases, and 16 bases lay in between. This CDR3 reads CASSLTGSGGAGELFF. DNA of the CDR3: TGTGCCAGCAGCTTAACGGGTTCAGGAGGGGCCGGGGAGCTGTTTTTT.

The rearrangement links TRBV21-1 to TRBJ2-2; TRBD1, the table's D call, lacks a check against the DNA. TRBV21-1 is designated a pseudogene. This CDR3 is 16 amino acids long. CDR3 in amino acids: CASSKWVGLETGELFF. The CDR3, as DNA: TGTGCCAGCAGCAAGTGGGTGGGGCTGGAAACCGGGGAGCTGTTTTTT.